Here is one TCR beta chain with its context. Its antigen remains unidentified. One base away there is no much larger clone; base qualities are not given. The immunoSEQ Assay was the method used to sequence TCRbeta CDR3 regions. After extraction, genomic DNA underwent amplification by bias-controlled multiplex PCR, followed by high-throughput sequencing. Under the source paper's analysis protocol: To quantify the absolute abundance of every unique TCRbeta CDR3 region, sequences were collapsed and filtered. T cell fraction was estimated by normalizing TCRbeta template counts to usable DNA, which was measured by amplifying reference genes present in all nucleated cells. Repertoire TCRs were annotated as SARS-CoV-2-specific when V gene, CDR3 amino acid sequence and J gene were exactly matched to a known reactive TCR set. The reference SARS-CoV-2 TCR set came from MIRA and was filtered for enrichment in COVID-19-positive ImmuneCODE repertoires, removing public or cross-reactive TCRs. Using the MIRA antigens, annotated TCRs were further analysed by specific ORF or by position within an ORF. Depth was the summed frequency of annotated unique rearrangements, while breadth was defined as annotated unique rearrangements over total unique productive rearrangements. Group comparisons of TCR breadth used two-sided Wilcoxon rank-sum tests. This is the immuneACCESS table as TCRdb keeps it, with only in-frame sequences that have V and J called. A part of the clones is gone; compared with another copy, unresolved V genes explain less than half, and the rest is unexplained. The V and J calls and clone size were taken over from that table, and D and trimming were inferred from the DNA. The sample table records more than 250,000 clones; about 87% of these occur just once. Of the sample, 3% to 4% falls within the top ten clones.

Including cysteine and phenylalanine, the CDR3 has 15 amino acids. Only the CDR3 part of the read is kept: 45 bases, read in frame from the first base. V is clipped by 0 bases and J by 0 bases, and the sequence between their germline boundaries is 7 bases long. Sequences KGHSH (CDR1) and LQKENI (CDR2) are obtained from the germline V gene. This entry is derived from a study of Ad26.COV2.S vaccination and SARS-CoV-2 variants (dated by TCRdb to the early 2020s). With regard to the full study: Donors in the vaccine arm were drawn from COV1001, a multicentre, randomized, double-blind, placebo-controlled phase I-IIa trial testing Ad26.COV2.S in healthy adults. Ad26.COV2.S was administered intramuscularly at 5 x 10^10 or 1 x 10^11 viral particles, either as a single shot or as two shots given 56 days apart. Blinding of investigators to trial group allocation was maintained during experiments and outcome assessment. A total of some 30 samples were included in the TCR-sequenced set, comprising 19 Ad26.COV2.S vaccine recipients, 5 placebo recipients and 8 SARS-CoV-2 convalescent individuals. Participants in the trial were split at random into five groups of five each, receiving low-dose or high-dose Ad26.COV2.S once or twice, or else placebo on both occasions. The specificity and breadth of SARS-CoV-2-reactive T cell receptors after Ad26.COV2.S vaccination were assessed by TCRbeta repertoire sequencing. On the study overall, not on this receptor specifically: After vaccination, substantial breadth of spike-specific CD8+ and CD4+ T cell responses was reported. According to the authors, total T cell responses may have been underestimated by the TCR breadth and depth analyses. The study was not powered for comparison of responses between vaccine doses or regimens. Compared with placebo recipients, Ad26.COV2.S recipients showed higher spike-specific TCR breadth (P = 0.0014). Vaccine and placebo recipients had comparable non-spike TCR breadth, which fits with the vaccine containing only spike.

Taken with the paper, the label for treatment or condition translates to: around 19 received Ad26.COV2.S at low or high dose, single or two shots; several received placebo; per-sample allocation not given. For vaccine and placebo recipients, repertoires were sequenced using samples collected on day 63 after the first injection. Between 29 July and 7 August 2020, Cohort 1b enrolled 25 adults aged 18-55 years at one site in Boston, USA. Ad26.COV2.S consisted of a replication-incompetent adenovirus type 26 vector by which a prefusion-stabilized SARS-CoV-2 spike protein from the original Wuhan strain was expressed.

The receptor comes from a person between 18 and 59 years old who received the Ad26.COV2.S COVID-19 vaccine or a placebo. This chain is built from TRBV18 and TRBJ2-3; the D gene cannot be named for sure. The specimen was peripheral blood, collected in a trial of Ad26.COV2.S vaccine versus placebo. The DNA reads as follows: TGTGCCAGCTCACCACCGCGGTCCAGCACAGATACGCAGTATTTT. Translated, this is CASSPPRSSTDTQYF.